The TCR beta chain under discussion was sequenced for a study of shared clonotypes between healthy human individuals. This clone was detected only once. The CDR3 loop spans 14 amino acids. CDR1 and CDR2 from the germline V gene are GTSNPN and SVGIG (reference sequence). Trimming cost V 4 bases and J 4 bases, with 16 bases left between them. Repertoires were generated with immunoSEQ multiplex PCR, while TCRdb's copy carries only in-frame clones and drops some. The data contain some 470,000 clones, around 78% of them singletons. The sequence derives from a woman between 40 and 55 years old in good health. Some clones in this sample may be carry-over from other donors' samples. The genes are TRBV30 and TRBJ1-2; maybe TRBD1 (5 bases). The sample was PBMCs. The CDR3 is CAWTRPGNSYGYTF. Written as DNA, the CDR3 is TGTGCCTGGACCAGACCAGGGAATAGCTATGGCTACACCTTC.